Detailed here is one T cell receptor (beta chain). This specimen comes from a study of blood T cell repertoires in COVID-19. Study background: COVID-19 samples, acute and convalescent, were from the United States, Italy and Spain. In each case, the material was cDNA or gDNA derived from T cells, B-cell-depleted T cells, or PBMCs.

Methods used by the authors: Reference gene primer amplification gave nucleated cell count estimates. Here immunoSEQ multiplex PCR was the method, and the copy in TCRdb shows in-frame clones only, minus some. That table gives V, J and clone size, and the DNA gave D and trimming. The data show 90,000 to 100,000 clones, 81% seen once. The CDR3 loop spans 14 amino acids. V lost 1 base and J 6 bases, leaving 12 bases between the germline ends. Looked up from germline, CDR1 is MNHNS and CDR2 is SASEGT. The gene calls are TRBV6-1 and TRBJ1-2; possibly TRBD1 for D (5 bases). The sample taken for sequencing was peripheral blood. The TCR originated in a woman older than 75 with acute or convalescent COVID-19. In nucleotides, the CDR3 is TGTGCCAGCAGTGAAGTACGGGGGAGCCATGGCTACACCTTC. It is translated as CASSEVRGSHGYTF.